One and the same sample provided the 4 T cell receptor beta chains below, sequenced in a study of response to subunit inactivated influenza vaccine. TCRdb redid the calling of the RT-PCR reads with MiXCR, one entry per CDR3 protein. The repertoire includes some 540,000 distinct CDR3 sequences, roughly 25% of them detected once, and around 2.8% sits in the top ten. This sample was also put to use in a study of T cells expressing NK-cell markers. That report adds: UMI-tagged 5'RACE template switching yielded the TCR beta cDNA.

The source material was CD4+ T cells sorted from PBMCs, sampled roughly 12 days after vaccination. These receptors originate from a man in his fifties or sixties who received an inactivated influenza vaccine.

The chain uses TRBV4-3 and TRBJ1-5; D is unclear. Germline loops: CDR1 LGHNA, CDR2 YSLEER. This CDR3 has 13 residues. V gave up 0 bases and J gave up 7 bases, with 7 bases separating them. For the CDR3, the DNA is TGCGCCAGCAGCCAAGATGGATGGCAGCCCCAGCATTTT. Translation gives CASSQDGWQPQHF.

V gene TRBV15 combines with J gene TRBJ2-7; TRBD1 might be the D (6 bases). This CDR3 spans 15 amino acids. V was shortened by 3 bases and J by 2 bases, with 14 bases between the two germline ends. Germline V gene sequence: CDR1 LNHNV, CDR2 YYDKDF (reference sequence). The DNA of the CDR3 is TGTGCCACCAGCAGGGAACAGGGTTTCGCCTACGAGCAGTACTTC. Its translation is CATSREQGFAYEQYF. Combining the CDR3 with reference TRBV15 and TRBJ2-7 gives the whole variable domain DAMVIQNPRYQVTQFGKPVTLSCSQTLNHNVMYWYQQKSSQAPKLLFHYYDKDFNNEADTPDNFQSRRPNTSFCFLDIRSPGLGDTAMYLCATSREQGFAYEQYFGPGTRLTVT.

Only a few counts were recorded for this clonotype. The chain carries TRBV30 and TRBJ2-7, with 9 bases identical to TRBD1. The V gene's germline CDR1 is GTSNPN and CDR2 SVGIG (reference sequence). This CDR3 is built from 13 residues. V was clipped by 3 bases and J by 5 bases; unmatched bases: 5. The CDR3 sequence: CAWRDRGRNEQYF. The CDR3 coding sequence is TGTGCCTGGAGGGACAGGGGAAGGAACGAGCAGTACTTC.

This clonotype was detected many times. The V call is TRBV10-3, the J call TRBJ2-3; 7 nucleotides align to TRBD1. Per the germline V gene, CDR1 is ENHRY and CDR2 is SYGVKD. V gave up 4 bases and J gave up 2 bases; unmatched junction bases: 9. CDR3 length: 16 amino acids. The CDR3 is CAISGKQGLATDTQYF. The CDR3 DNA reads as TGTGCCATCAGTGGGAAACAGGGGTTGGCCACAGATACGCAGTATTTT.